These 8 T cell receptor beta chains share one sample of origin, sequenced in a study of blood T cell repertoires in COVID-19. Using immunoSEQ multiplex PCR, the repertoire was profiled, and TCRdb retains in-frame clones only, with some absent. The data show about 130,000 clones, with about 86% seen just once and roughly 2.3% held by the top ten. The sequenced sample was PBMCs or T cells enriched from blood (not recorded which). These receptors originate from a woman aged 45-65 years who had recovered from COVID-19.

The gene calls are TRBV3-1 (or the pseudogene TRBV3-2) and TRBJ2-4; TRBD1 is a possible D gene (5 bases). The CDR3 covers 12 residues. Trimming shortened V by 8 bases and J by 8 bases, and 13 bases separated the two germline ends. The V gene's germline CDR1 is LGHDT and CDR2 YNNKEL (reference sequence). The CDR3 region is CASSLIGDIQYF. The CDR3 bases are TGTGCCAGCTCCCTTATAGGGGACATTCAGTACTTC.

The rearrangement joins TRBV5-6 to TRBJ1-1; D unresolved. CDR3 length: 14 amino acids. Trimming pared 0 bases from V and 5 bases from J, leaving 11 bases between. CDR1 SGHDT and CDR2 YYEEEE come from the germline V gene. CDR3 sequence (DNA): TGTGCCAGCAGCTTGGTTTCTAGAGGGACTGAAGCTTTCTTT. It is translated as CASSLVSRGTEAFF.

A single count supports this clone. The genes are TRBV3-1 (or the pseudogene TRBV3-2) and TRBJ2-1; TRBD1 is a possible D gene (6 bases). Trimming shortened V by 1 base and J by 2 bases, and 21 bases separated the two germline ends. CDR1 is LGHDT and CDR2 is YNNKEL in the germline V gene (reference sequence). This CDR3 spans 19 amino acids. CDR3 DNA: TGTGCCAGCAGCCAAGGTCAGCAAGGGGGTACACAAACCTACAATGAGCAGTTCTTC. Protein sequence: CASSQGQQGGTQTYNEQFF.

The chain carries TRBV27 and TRBJ2-7; 11 positions match TRBD2. The CDR3 runs to 14 residues. The germline V gene has CDR1 MNHEY and CDR2 SMNVEV (reference sequence). The junction had 6 bases not matched to a gene; V was cut back by 5 bases and J by 6 bases. The CDR3 loop reads CASSERLAGIEQYF. CDR3 DNA sequence: TGTGCCAGCAGTGAGAGACTAGCGGGGATCGAGCAGTACTTC.

The chain combines TRBV7-8 with TRBJ2-7; 10 nucleotides match TRBD2. CDR1 is SGHVS and CDR2 is FQNEAQ in the germline V gene. V trimming: 5 bases; J trimming: 5 bases; junction bases outside the gene matches: 3. CDR3 length: 13 residues. CDR3 protein: CASSAGTSDEQYF. CDR3 in DNA: TGTGCCAGCAGCGCCGGGACTAGCGACGAGCAGTACTTC.

This clone was counted a few times. This same CDR3 is encoded by further DNA sequences in the sample. CDR3 region: CASSLSSGMNTEAFF. CDR3 sequence (DNA): TGTGCCAGCAGTTTATCCTCGGGAATGAACACTGAAGCTTTCTTT. V is TRBV27 and J is TRBJ1-1; D is unclear. Germline V gene data show CDR1 as MNHEY and CDR2 as SMNVEV (reference sequence). With 0 bases removed from V and 0 bases from J, the gap between germline ends came to 8 bases. This CDR3 is built from 15 residues.

The chain is built from TRBV10-2 and TRBJ1-4; TRBD1 matches 8 bases. The trim removed 9 bases at V and 7 bases at J, leaving 7 bases unmatched. The CDR3 has 13 residues. Germline-derived CDR1 and CDR2 are WSHSY and SAAADI. CDR3 region: CASQGALGEKLFF. The CDR3 DNA sequence: TGCGCCAGTCAGGGGGCTTTGGGTGAAAAACTGTTTTTT.

This clone showed up just once. CDR3 nucleotide sequence: TGTGCCAGCAGCTCCCCACTAGTGTCGCGGCGGGGGCCGTCAGATACGCAGTATTTT. Translating gives CASSSPLVSRRGPSDTQYF. The rearrangement links TRBV5-5 to TRBJ2-3, with D tentatively TRBD2 (7 bases). This CDR3 has 19 residues. V shed 3 bases and J shed 4 bases, with 27 bases lying between them. The germline gives CDR1 SGHKS, CDR2 YYEKEE (reference sequence).